The 29 T cell receptor beta chains in this list originate from one sample, sequenced in a study of T cells in Graves' hyperthyroidism and ophthalmopathy. Template material for amplifying TCR beta CDR3 regions consisted of RNA transcripts. RT-PCR in the first round (using the HTBI primer set) targeted the TCR CDR3. One entry per CDR3 protein, called by TCRdb with MiXCR from the multiplex PCR reads. The sample yields around 580,000 distinct CDR3 sequences, approximately 15% seen once. Sequenced: blood. These receptors all stem from a woman under 30 with Graves' hyperthyroidism.

This clonotype has only a few counts. The rearrangement joins TRBV7-2 to TRBJ2-2, with D maybe TRBD2 (6 bases). V lost 4 bases and J lost 6, with 9 bases in between. CDR1 SGHTA and CDR2 FQGNSA come from the germline V gene. The CDR3 has 13 amino acids. In nucleotides, the CDR3 is TGTGCCAGCAGCTCACCTAGCGCCGGGGAGCTGTTTTTT. This gives the protein CASSSPSAGELFF. The full variable domain, rest sourced from reference TRBV7-2 and TRBJ2-2, is GAGVSQSPSNKVTEKGKDVELRCDPISGHTALYWYRQSLGQGLEFLIYFQGNSAPDKSGLPSDRFSAERTGGSVSTLTIQRTQQEDSAVYLCASSSPSAGELFFGEGSRLTVL.

This clonotype showed up many times. This chain connects TRBV15 to TRBJ2-7; TRBD1 matches 7 bases. The CDR3 has 13 amino acids. Germline loops: CDR1 LNHNV, CDR2 YYDKDF (reference sequence). Trimming removed 3 bases from V and 4 bases from J; junction bases left unmatched: 3. The CDR3 loop reads CATSRVQGYEQYF. CDR3 nucleotides: TGTGCCACCAGCAGGGTACAGGGGTACGAGCAGTACTTC.

The chain couples TRBV19 to TRBJ2-2, with 8 bases fitting TRBD1. CDR1 is LNHDA and CDR2 is SQIVND in the germline V gene (reference sequence). The CDR3 covers 17 residues. J gave up 7 bases and V 0 bases, and 10 bases lay outside the gene matches. CDR3 sequence reads: CASSIDRRPGGGGELFF. Here the CDR3 DNA reads TGTGCCAGTAGTATAGATCGGCGGCCAGGGGGCGGCGGGGAGCTGTTTTTT.

This chain uses TRBV19 with TRBJ1-5, with a possible D match to TRBD1 (5 bases). There are 16 residues in the CDR3. Trimming took off 2 bases at V and 3 bases at J, with 14 bases between the two ends. CDR1 and CDR2 from the germline V gene are LNHDA and SQIVND (reference sequence). CDR3: CASSISPSGANQPQHF. In DNA form, the CDR3 reads TGTGCCAGTAGTATATCACCGTCTGGGGCCAATCAGCCCCAGCATTTT.

Concerning this clonotype: Being one base from a much bigger clone, this may be a read error. The chain recombines TRBV6-1 with TRBJ1-1; the D gene is possibly TRBD1 (5 bases). The length of the CDR3 is 16 residues. From germline, CDR1 is MNHNS and CDR2 SASEGT. As DNA, the CDR3 is TGTACCAGCAGTGGAACCCCCGGGGGGGGAGGCACTGAAGCTTTCTTT. Its translation is CTSSGTPGGGGTEAFF.

This clonotype was seen at least ten times. The J gene is TRBJ1-2, the V gene TRBV28; D gene unclear. This CDR3 has 12 amino acids. Germline-derived CDR1 and CDR2 are MDHEN and SYDVKM. The V end was cut by 3 bases, the J end by 7 bases, with 9 bases between. CDR3 sequence: CASSFFVSGYTF. The DNA for the CDR3 is TGTGCCAGCAGTTTTTTTGTTAGTGGCTACACCTTC.

This clonotype was detected many times. This chain links TRBV6-2 or TRBV6-3 with TRBJ2-3; D possibly corresponds to TRBD1 (6 bases). Trimming shortened V by 5 bases and J by 2 bases, and 11 bases separated the two germline ends. Germline assignment: CDR1 MNHEY and CDR2 SVGEGT. This CDR3 contains 14 residues. CDR3 coding DNA: TGTGCCAGCAGTCACAGGGAACCCACAGATACGCAGTATTTT. It codes for CASSHREPTDTQYF.

CDR3 DNA: TGCAGTGCTAGAGATCTTACAGATACGCAGTATTTT. Translating gives CSARDLTDTQYF. The chain couples TRBV20-1 to TRBJ2-3; D is unresolved. V lost 0 bases to trimming and J lost 3 bases, with 4 bases between them. Germline V gene lookup returns CDR1 DFQATT and CDR2 SNEGSKA (reference sequence). This CDR3 has 12 residues.

In its sample, this clonotype was seen many times. This chain uses TRBV5-1 with TRBJ2-1; D possibly corresponds to TRBD2 (6 bases). Trimming removed 4 bases from V and 6 bases from J, with 17 bases in between. CDR1 SGHRS and CDR2 YFSETQ come from the germline V gene. CDR3 length: 15 residues. The CDR3 nucleotides read TGCGCCAGCAGCCGCGGGACGGAACGGGCCAATGAGCAGTTCTTC. Its protein is CASSRGTERANEQFF.

The chain uses TRBV20-1 and TRBJ2-1; D call uncertain. Germline-derived CDR1 and CDR2 are DFQATT and SNEGSKA (reference sequence). The CDR3 runs to 12 residues. The V end lost 2 bases, the J end lost 6 bases, and 8 bases lay between the germline ends. The CDR3 DNA reads TGCAGTGCTAGAACCCTGGGCAATGAGCAGTTCTTC. Residues: CSARTLGNEQFF.

This clonotype was recorded a few times. The J gene is TRBJ2-4, the V gene TRBV5-1, with 10 bases identical to TRBD1. This CDR3 has 17 amino acids. V lost 7 bases to trimming and J lost 1 base; unmatched junction nucleotides: 11. Per germline, CDR1 SGHRS and CDR2 YFSETQ. The chain's CDR3 is CASCKGPGQGAKNIQYF. The CDR3 bases are TGCGCCAGCTGCAAAGGCCCGGGACAGGGGGCCAAAAACATTCAGTACTTC.

This clonotype is a singleton in its sample. The gene calls are TRBV11-2 and TRBJ2-2; 7 bases align to TRBD2. V lost 5 bases and J lost 7; bases outside the gene matches: 10. This CDR3 contains 15 residues. Germline V gene sequence: CDR1 SGHAT, CDR2 FQNNGV. The CDR3, as DNA: TGTGCCAGCAGCCCAGGGAGGGCTACGGGCGGGGAGCTGTTTTTT. Its translation: CASSPGRATGGELFF.

This chain links TRBV29-1 with TRBJ2-1, with TRBD1 identical over 7 bases. The length of the CDR3 is 13 residues. Trimming cost V 4 bases and J 8 bases; bases outside gene matches: 8. Germline-derived CDR1 and CDR2 are SQVTM and ANQGSEA. In nucleotides, the CDR3 is TGCAGCGTTGGACAGGGCTGGGATGATGAGCAGTTCTTC. Translation: CSVGQGWDDEQFF.

The chain links TRBV20-1 to TRBJ1-3, with a weak D call TRBD1 (5 bases). The germline V gene encodes CDR1 DFQATT and CDR2 SNEGSKA (reference sequence). V shed 5 bases and J shed 4 bases, with 12 bases lying between them. The CDR3 is 13 residues long. The CDR3 nucleotides read TGCAGTGCTTTTCGGACACAGGGAAACACCATATATTTT. Encoded protein: CSAFRTQGNTIYF.

This clonotype was seen a few times. The chain joins TRBV20-1 to TRBJ2-5; 9 positions agree with TRBD2. The trim removed 4 bases at V and 3 bases at J, leaving 6 bases unmatched. Germline values: CDR1 DFQATT, CDR2 SNEGSKA (reference sequence). This CDR3 region has 14 residues. The chain's CDR3 is CSAKRLAVEETQYF. CDR3 bases: TGCAGTGCTAAAAGACTAGCGGTTGAAGAGACCCAGTACTTC.

At least ten counts were recorded for this clonotype. The chain has TRBV2 and TRBJ1-1, with D perhaps matching TRBD1 (6 bases). Germline V lookup: CDR1 SNHLY, CDR2 FYNNEI. Trimming took 7 bases from V and 0 from J, leaving 12 bases between them. The CDR3 runs 14 residues. CDR3 residues: CASTRRTVNTEAFF. The CDR3 DNA reads as TGTGCCAGCACCCGTCGGACAGTGAACACTGAAGCTTTCTTT.

In its sample, this clonotype was seen a few times. This rearrangement joins TRBV7-9 to TRBJ2-1; D gene unclear. Between the trimmed V and J ends, which lost 6 bases and 6 bases, there was a span of 18 bases. The CDR3 is 15 residues long. Germline CDR1 SEHNR, CDR2 FQNEAQ (reference sequence). In nucleotides, the CDR3 is TGTGCCAGCAGTATTCCCCGGAACTCGATCAATGAGCAGTTCTTC. Translation gives CASSIPRNSINEQFF.

The genes are TRBV12-3 or TRBV12-4 and TRBJ2-7; 8 nucleotides agree with TRBD1. V shed 3 bases, J shed 3 bases, and the junction held 4 bases outside the gene matches. CDR3 length: 14 amino acids. The CDR3: CASSFPGQDYEQYF. CDR3 nucleotide sequence: TGTGCCAGCAGTTTCCCGGGACAGGACTACGAGCAGTACTTC.

This clonotype was observed a few times. CDR3 sequence: CSAREGGGEYNEQFF. CDR3 DNA sequence: TGCAGTGCTAGAGAAGGCGGGGGGGAGTACAATGAGCAGTTCTTC. The rearrangement uses TRBV20-1 and TRBJ2-1; 9 bases align to TRBD2. In germline, CDR1 is DFQATT, CDR2 SNEGSKA (reference sequence). The CDR3 has 15 residues. V shed 0 bases and J 4 bases; nucleotides not matched to a gene: 4.

This clonotype showed up just a few times. The gene calls are TRBV30 and TRBJ1-3; D remains unclear. The CDR3 loop spans 16 amino acids. Germline CDR1 and CDR2: GTSNPN and SVGIG (reference sequence). Trimming took 0 bases from V and 1 from J, leaving 13 bases between them. The CDR3 DNA reads TGTGCCTGGAGTGTACCCCCTCAGTCTTCTGGAAACACCATATATTTT. This sequence encodes CAWSVPPQSSGNTIYF.

In this sample, this clonotype turned up a few times. The chain carries TRBV20-1 and TRBJ2-1; D is uncertain. The length of the CDR3 is 14 residues. CDR1 is DFQATT, CDR2 SNEGSKA, per germline (reference sequence). Trimming stripped 3 bases from V and 0 bases from J, with 9 bases between. The CDR3 DNA reads TGCAGTGCTAGCCTCCAAGGCTCCTACAATGAGCAGTTCTTC. It translates to CSASLQGSYNEQFF.

A few counts support this clonotype. This rearrangement joins TRBV20-1 to TRBJ2-7; the D call may be TRBD1 or TRBD2 (6 bases each). The CDR3 length is 14 residues. Trimming stripped 1 base from V and 9 bases from J, with 19 bases between. CDR1 is DFQATT, CDR2 SNEGSKA, per germline (reference sequence). The CDR3 spells CSARGGQGLAWQYF. Here the CDR3 DNA reads TGCAGTGCTAGAGGGGGGCAGGGGCTAGCGTGGCAGTACTTC.

This chain connects TRBV4-1 to TRBJ1-2; the D gene is possibly TRBD1 (6 bases). The CDR3 is 18 amino acids. CDR1 is MGHRA, CDR2 YSYEKL, per germline. Trimming cost V 2 bases and J 3 bases, with 22 bases left between them. The DNA for the CDR3 is TGCGCCAGCAGCCAACGCTACTTACAGGGCCGAAATGACTATGGCTACACCTTC. This encodes CASSQRYLQGRNDYGYTF.

CDR3 sequence reads: CSAGGSTTNEKLFF. In nucleotides, the CDR3 is TGCAGTGCTGGGGGGAGCACAACTAATGAAAAACTGTTTTTT. The chain has TRBV20-1 and TRBJ1-4, with D maybe TRBD1 (5 bases). The CDR3 is 14 amino acids. Per germline, CDR1 DFQATT and CDR2 SNEGSKA (reference sequence). The V gene lost 5 bases and the J gene lost 0 bases, with 10 bases spanning the gap.

This clonotype was picked up a small number of times. The J gene is TRBJ1-2, the V gene TRBV12-3 or TRBV12-4; D might be TRBD1 (5 bases). CDR3 length: 15 amino acids. V lost 6 bases and J lost 4, with 18 bases in between. The CDR3 DNA sequence: TGTGCCAGCAGCCATGCAGGGCAACGGGGCTATGGCTACACCTTC. It is translated as CASSHAGQRGYGYTF.

This chain joins TRBV9 and TRBJ1-2; 7 bases map to TRBD1. CDR1 is SGDLS and CDR2 is YYNGEE in the germline V gene. This CDR3 has 15 amino acids. J lost 7 bases, V lost 4 bases, and 13 bases had no gene match. The CDR3 reads CASSLPGQQVGGYTF. Written as DNA, the CDR3 is TGTGCCAGCAGCCTTCCGGGACAGCAAGTTGGTGGCTACACCTTC. The whole variable domain, remainder taken from reference TRBV9 and TRBJ1-2, is DSGVTQTPKHLITATGQRVTLRCSPRSGDLSVYWYQQSLDQGLQFLIQYYNGEERAKGNILERFSAQQFPDLHSELNLSSLELGDSALYFCASSLPGQQVGGYTFGSGTRLTVV.

This clonotype was observed at least ten times. The chain links TRBV28 to TRBJ2-7, with TRBD2 as a possible D gene (5 bases). The germline V and J ends were trimmed by 4 bases and 2 bases, with 18 bases remaining between them. The CDR3 length is 16 residues. Per germline, CDR1 MDHEN and CDR2 SYDVKM. The CDR3 nucleotides read TGTGCCAGCAGTTCGCCCGCCTGGGAGCACACCTACGAGCAGTACTTC. Its translation is CASSSPAWEHTYEQYF. Variable domain in full (rest from reference TRBV28 and TRBJ2-7): DVKVTQSSRYLVKRTGEKVFLECVQDMDHENMFWYRQDPGLGLRLIYFSYDVKMKEKGDIPEGYSVSREKKERFSLILESASTNQTSMYLCASSSPAWEHTYEQYFGPGTRLTVT.

The rearrangement uses TRBV6-9 and TRBJ2-7, with D tentatively TRBD2 (5 bases). The V end lost 4 bases, the J end lost 7 bases, and 20 bases lay between the germline ends. The CDR3 is 15 residues long. CDR1 and CDR2 from the germline V gene are MNHGY and SVAAGI. CDR3 amino acids: CASSFPGPGPGEQYF. CDR3 DNA: TGTGCCAGCAGTTTCCCCGGACCGGGCCCGGGAGAGCAGTACTTC.

This clonotype was recorded a few times. The chain carries TRBV9 and TRBJ2-1; D not resolved. Germline assignment: CDR1 SGDLS and CDR2 YYNGEE. Trimming removed 0 bases from V and 2 bases from J, with 12 bases in between. This CDR3 spans 16 amino acids. CDR3 region: CASSVEGVLPYNEQFF. The CDR3 nucleotides are TGTGCCAGCAGCGTAGAGGGTGTTTTACCCTACAATGAGCAGTTCTTC.